This T cell receptor beta chain was obtained from a study of cytomegalovirus exposure and HLA in healthy donors. Overall study: Around 80 million unique TCR sequences came from HLA-typed donors in an early release.

In the PCR, 60 Vbeta and 13 Jbeta primers were used. Profiled with immunoSEQ multiplex PCR; TCRdb holds only in-frame clones, not every one. This sample's clone table lists 130,000 or so clones. Germline trimming cut 6 bases from V and 4 bases from J; bases unmatched to any gene: 16. CDR3 size: 17 residues. In germline, CDR1 is LNHDA, CDR2 SQIVND (reference sequence). The receptor's source is a woman under 30 in good health and CMV-seronegative. The sequencing sample was made of PBMCs. V is TRBV19 and J is TRBJ2-5; 8 bases are a match to TRBD1. Here the CDR3 reads CASSANRQGRVRETQYF. The CDR3 DNA reads as TGTGCCAGTAGCGCGAACCGACAGGGGCGGGTTCGAGAGACCCAGTACTTC.